The 27 T cell receptor beta chains in this list originate from one sample, sequenced in a study of breast tumors, draining lymph nodes, adjacent tissues. Axillary draining lymph nodes of breast cancer patients supplied the node samples. MiXCR, applied by TCRdb to the multiplex PCR reads, yields one record per CDR3 protein. Among about 230,000 distinct CDR3 sequences listed, 32% were seen once. Specimen: axillary lymph node tissue. These receptors came from a female donor with breast cancer. Some clones in this sample may be carry-over from other donors' samples.

This clonotype showed up many times. The chain links TRBV5-6 to TRBJ2-5; 7 bases are a match to TRBD2. There are 18 residues in the CDR3. The germline gives CDR1 SGHDT, CDR2 YYEEEE. Germline trimming cut 5 bases from V and 2 bases from J; bases unmatched to any gene: 18. The chain's CDR3 is CASSYPTVASGVQETQYF. The CDR3, as DNA: TGTGCCAGCAGTTATCCGACAGTGGCTAGCGGAGTTCAAGAGACCCAGTACTTC.

This clonotype has only a few counts. A much larger clone is a single base away; this may be a read error. The rearrangement links TRBV30 to TRBJ2-2, with 7 nucleotides matching TRBD1. The V segment lost 3 bases and the J segment 7 bases; nucleotides outside the gene matches: 14. Germline V gene sequence: CDR1 GTSNPN, CDR2 SVGIG (reference sequence). CDR3 length: 16 residues. CDR3 in amino acids: CAWRVGQGVGLGELFF. In DNA, the CDR3 is TGTGCCTGGAGAGTTGGGCAGGGGGTAGGCCTCGGGGAGCTGTTTTTT.

In this sample, this clonotype turned up many times. The junction does not match germline at one end; this may be a read error. The chain links TRBV6-2 or TRBV6-3 to TRBJ2-1, with D possibly being TRBD2 (7 bases). The CDR3 length is 15 residues. The germline V gene encodes CDR1 MNHEY and CDR2 SVGEGT. In nucleotides, the CDR3 is TGTGCCAGCAGCTACTGGGGGAGGGGGGGTGATGAGCAGTTCTTC. Protein sequence: CASSYWGRGGDEQFF.

The sample holds many counts of this clonotype. This chain connects TRBV7-3 to TRBJ2-1; D might be TRBD1 (7 bases). Germline values: CDR1 SGHTA, CDR2 FQGTGA. The CDR3 runs 17 residues. V was trimmed by 5 bases and J by 6 bases, leaving 23 bases between them. The CDR3 sequence: CASSLKGGDSGINEQFF. CDR3 bases: TGTGCCAGCAGCCTAAAGGGCGGGGACAGTGGTATCAATGAGCAGTTCTTC.

This clonotype appeared many times. A much larger clone lies one base from this, so it may be a read error. The gene calls are TRBV9 and TRBJ2-5, with D possibly TRBD1 on 6 matching bases. The germline gives CDR1 SGDLS, CDR2 YYNGEE. The CDR3 sequence is 14 residues long. The CDR3 reads CASSVTEGVETQHF. DNA of the CDR3: TGTGCCAGCAGCGTAACCGAGGGGGTGGAGACCCAGCACTTC.

This clonotype was found many times. This chain joins TRBV4-2 and TRBJ2-3; D perhaps matches TRBD1 (6 bases). The CDR3 contains 14 residues. Germline-derived CDR1 and CDR2 are LGHNA and YNFKEQ. V gave up 3 bases and J gave up 2 bases, with 9 bases separating them. The CDR3 DNA follows: TGTGCCAGCAGCCAGGGACAAAACACAGATACGCAGTATTTT. Translated, it gives CASSQGQNTDTQYF.

The V and J genes are TRBV28 and TRBJ2-2, with 8 bases fitting TRBD2. This CDR3 is built from 16 residues. Germline assignment: CDR1 MDHEN and CDR2 SYDVKM. V trimming: 2 bases; J trimming: 5 bases; junction bases outside the gene matches: 7. The DNA of the CDR3 is TGTGCCAGCAGTTTAGGTGGAGCGGGAGAAACCGGGGAGCTGTTTTTT. Residues: CASSLGGAGETGELFF.

This clonotype has ten or more counts. The V call is TRBV6-2 or TRBV6-3, the J call TRBJ2-7, with 12 bases matching TRBD2. V gave up 7 bases and J gave up 6 bases; unmatched junction bases: 4. CDR1 and CDR2 (germline): MNHEY, SVGEGT. There are 13 residues in the CDR3. This chain's CDR3 is CASNPLAGGEQYF. CDR3 nucleotides: TGTGCCAGCAACCCACTAGCGGGAGGCGAGCAGTACTTC.

This clonotype came up many times. J is TRBJ1-4 and V is TRBV5-1; 10 nucleotides align to TRBD1. V lost 4 bases, J lost 7 bases, and 10 bases stayed unmatched. CDR1 SGHRS and CDR2 YFSETQ come from the germline V gene. This CDR3 region has 16 residues. Here the CDR3 DNA reads TGCGCCAGCAGCGCCAACGTTGGGGACAGGGGTGAAAAACTGTTTTTT. Translating gives CASSANVGDRGEKLFF.

The sample holds many counts of this clonotype. The CDR3 DNA reads as TGCAGTGCTAGAAGTCGGGGGGCAGGCAATCAGCCCCAGCATTTT. The encoded protein is CSARSRGAGNQPQHF. The V and J genes are TRBV20-1 and TRBJ1-5; possibly TRBD1 for D (6 bases). Germline CDR1 DFQATT, CDR2 SNEGSKA (reference sequence). CDR3 length equals 15 residues. The V end lost 2 bases, the J end lost 2 bases, and 13 bases lay between the germline ends.

This clonotype was found many times. This sequence joins TRBV5-1 and TRBJ2-3, with no clear D. Trimming cost V 0 bases and J 0 bases, with 5 bases left between them. Germline V gene sequence: CDR1 SGHRS, CDR2 YFSETQ. The length of the CDR3 is 14 residues. CDR3 region: CASSLAVSTDTQYF. CDR3 sequence (DNA): TGCGCCAGCAGCTTGGCAGTAAGCACAGATACGCAGTATTTT.

On this clonotype itself: The junction shows a germline mismatch at one end, possibly a read error. The chain combines TRBV20-1 with TRBJ2-1, with D perhaps matching TRBD2 (6 bases). The CDR3 has 14 amino acids. Germline V gives CDR1 DFQATT, CDR2 SNEGSKA (reference sequence). CDR3 sequence (DNA): TGCAGTGCTAGTTTTGGGACTGTCGGGAGTGAGCAATTCTTC. This gives the protein CSASFGTVGSEQFF.

This clonotype showed up many times. The V and J genes are TRBV20-1 and TRBJ2-5, with TRBD2 matching over 9 bases. The V gene end was trimmed by 3 bases and the J gene end by 5 bases; junction bases not matched to a gene: 7. The CDR3 contains 14 residues. Germline V gene lookup returns CDR1 DFQATT and CDR2 SNEGSKA (reference sequence). CDR3 nucleotide sequence: TGCAGTGCTAGGGGACTAGCAAAGGCGGAGACCCAGTACTTC. Translation gives CSARGLAKAETQYF.

J is TRBJ2-3 and V is TRBV10-3; tentative D call: TRBD2 (5 bases). Germline assignment: CDR1 ENHRY and CDR2 SYGVKD. V was cut by 0 bases and J by 3 bases, with 7 bases left in between. The CDR3 covers 14 residues. CDR3 residues: CAISESGSTDTQYF. Written as DNA, the CDR3 is TGTGCCATCAGTGAGTCGGGGAGTACAGATACGCAGTATTTT.

This clonotype was recorded many times. The chain has TRBV5-6 and TRBJ1-4, with D possibly TRBD1 on 5 matching bases. The CDR3 runs to 14 residues. Germline-derived CDR1 and CDR2 are SGHDT and YYEEEE. Trimming pared 5 bases from V and 7 bases from J, leaving 15 bases between. The DNA for the CDR3 is TGTGCCAGCAGACCTCGGGGGAGGGGTGAAAAACTGTTTTTT. As protein: CASRPRGRGEKLFF. Variable domain in full (rest from reference TRBV5-6 and TRBJ1-4): DAGVTQSPTHLIKTRGQQVTLRCSPKSGHDTVSWYQQALGQGPQFIFQYYEEEERQRGNFPDRFSGHQFPNYSSELNVNALLLGDSALYLCASRPRGRGEKLFFGSGTQLSVL.

This clonotype occurred many times. The chain combines TRBV20-1 with TRBJ2-2, with 9 bases matching TRBD2. The length of the CDR3 is 14 residues. Germline V gives CDR1 DFQATT, CDR2 SNEGSKA (reference sequence). Here the CDR3 DNA reads TGCAGAGTAGATAGCGGGAGAGGGACCGGGGAGCTGTTTTTT. It is translated as CRVDSGRGTGELFF.

The V call is TRBV6-1, the J call TRBJ2-3; the match to TRBD2 covers 9 bases. The V gene end was trimmed by 6 bases and the J gene end by 2 bases; junction bases not matched to a gene: 12. The CDR3 runs to 17 residues. Germline CDR1 and CDR2: MNHNS and SASEGT. The CDR3 loop reads CASRVTQTSGDTDTQYF. The CDR3 nucleotides read TGTGCCAGCAGAGTAACCCAGACTAGCGGCGACACAGATACGCAGTATTTT.

A remark on this clonotype: A read error may explain this, as a much larger clone is one base away. This chain joins TRBV5-4 and TRBJ2-7; maybe TRBD2 (6 bases). Germline CDR1 is SGHNT and CDR2 is YYREEE (reference sequence). This CDR3 has 16 amino acids. Deletions cut 4 bases from V and 2 bases from J, with 19 bases between. CDR3 amino acids: CASSAKTTGRPYEQYF. The CDR3 DNA sequence: TGTGCCAGCAGCGCCAAAACTACCGGGAGACCCTACGAGCAGTACTTC.

This clonotype was observed a few times. The junction does not match germline at one end; this may be a read error. V gene TRBV6-5 combines with J gene TRBJ2-1; no definite D call. CDR3 length: 14 amino acids. Germline V gene sequence: CDR1 MNHEY, CDR2 SVGAGI. CDR3 sequence (DNA): TGTGCCAGCAGTCACTCGACTTCGATCAATGAGCAGTTCTTC. Its protein is CASSHSTSINEQFF.

Many counts were recorded for this clonotype. V and J are TRBV7-6 and TRBJ1-6; D not certain. The length of the CDR3 is 15 residues. Trimming removed 5 bases at V and 9 bases at J, with 17 bases between. CDR1 and CDR2 from the germline V gene are SGHVS and FNYEAQ. This CDR3 is CASSSPSGAGSPLHF. As DNA, the CDR3 is TGTGCCAGCAGCAGCCCTTCGGGCGCGGGTTCACCCCTCCACTTT.

This clonotype showed up many times. The V and J genes are TRBV20-1 and TRBJ2-7; 13 positions match TRBD2. The CDR3 sequence is 15 residues long. Per the germline V gene, CDR1 is DFQATT and CDR2 is SNEGSKA (reference sequence). Trimming took 5 bases from V and 2 from J; bases not matched to a gene: 6. The CDR3 DNA follows: TGCAGTGCTCACGGGACTAGCGGGGAAACCTACGAGCAGTACTTC. Translation: CSAHGTSGETYEQYF.

Of note for this clonotype: A much larger clone lies one base from this, so it may be a read error. The CDR3 end shows no conserved phenylalanine or tryptophan, and so a read error is likely. This chain links TRBV7-2 with TRBJ2-5; 10 nucleotides agree with TRBD2. Germline loops: CDR1 SGHTA, CDR2 FQGNSA. The CDR3 runs 14 residues. V gave up 2 bases and J gave up 3 bases; unmatched junction bases: 0. CDR3 bases: TGTGCCAGCAGCTTAACTAGCGGGGAAGAGACCCAGTACCTC. Protein product: CASSLTSGEETQYL.

This clonotype was counted ten times or more. J is TRBJ2-3 and V is TRBV20-1, with TRBD2 identical over 7 bases. Unmatched junction bases numbered 1, after V lost 1 base and J lost 0 bases. CDR1 DFQATT and CDR2 SNEGSKA come from the germline V gene (reference sequence). The CDR3 is 14 amino acids. The CDR3 bases are TGCAGTGCTAGAGCTAGCGGAAGCACAGATACGCAGTATTTT. Translating gives CSARASGSTDTQYF.

This clonotype has at least ten counts. The rearrangement links TRBV6-1 to TRBJ2-7, with D uncertain. V was clipped by 4 bases and J by 4 bases, with 5 bases between them. This CDR3 region has 11 residues. Germline V gene lookup returns CDR1 MNHNS and CDR2 SASEGT. The CDR3 here is CASSGLYEQYF. The CDR3, as DNA: TGTGCCAGCAGTGGATTGTACGAGCAGTACTTC.

As regards this clonotype: A single base separates this from a much larger clone, so it may be a read error. The chain carries TRBV20-1 and TRBJ2-1, with 11 positions matching TRBD2. Germline V gene lookup returns CDR1 DFQATT and CDR2 SNEGSKA (reference sequence). The trim removed 4 bases at V and 5 bases at J, leaving 10 bases unmatched. This CDR3 region has 16 residues. CDR3 in DNA: TGCAGTGCTAACCCCTTTAGCGGGAGGGCTGACAATGAGCAGTTCTTC. Translated, it gives CSANPFSGRADNEQFF.

At least ten counts were recorded for this clonotype. The chain joins TRBV10-2 to TRBJ2-5; no clear D gene. The V end lost 9 bases, the J end lost 4 bases, and 15 bases lay between the germline ends. The germline V gene has CDR1 WSHSY and CDR2 SAAADI. The CDR3 is made up of 13 amino acids. This CDR3 reads CASSLGRVETQYF. CDR3 in DNA: TGCGCCAGTTCTCTGGGCCGGGTAGAGACCCAGTACTTC.

Concerning this clonotype itself: One end of the junction fails to match germline, which may point to a read error. This chain joins TRBV14 and TRBJ2-7, with D perhaps given as TRBD1 or TRBD2 (6 bases each). From germline, CDR1 is SGHDN and CDR2 FVKESK. The CDR3 has 18 amino acids. The DNA for the CDR3 is TGTGCCAGCAGCCAAGATCGGGGGCAAGGAGTGCTGCCTGGCGAGCAATACTTC. Its translation: CASSQDRGQGVLPGEQYF.